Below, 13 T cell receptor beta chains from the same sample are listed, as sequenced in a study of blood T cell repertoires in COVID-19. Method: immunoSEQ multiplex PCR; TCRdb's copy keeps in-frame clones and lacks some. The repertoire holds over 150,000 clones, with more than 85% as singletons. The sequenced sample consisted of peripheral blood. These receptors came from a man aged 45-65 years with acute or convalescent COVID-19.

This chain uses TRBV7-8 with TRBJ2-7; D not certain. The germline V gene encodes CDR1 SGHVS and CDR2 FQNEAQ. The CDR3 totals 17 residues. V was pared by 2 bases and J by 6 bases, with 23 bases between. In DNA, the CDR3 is TGTGCCAGCAGCTTATGGGCAGCCCACAACCCTGGATTCGAGCAGTACTTC. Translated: CASSLWAAHNPGFEQYF.

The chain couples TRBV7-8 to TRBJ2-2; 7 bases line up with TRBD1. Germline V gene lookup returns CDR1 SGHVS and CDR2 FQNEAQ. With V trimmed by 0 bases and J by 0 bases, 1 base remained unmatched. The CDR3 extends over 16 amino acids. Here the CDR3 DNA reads TGTGCCAGCAGCTTAGCAGGGGGCACGAACACCGGGGAGCTGTTTTTT. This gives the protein CASSLAGGTNTGELFF. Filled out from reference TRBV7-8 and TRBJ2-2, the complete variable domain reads GAGVSQSPRYKVAKRGQDVALRCDPISGHVSLFWYQQALGQGPEFLTYFQNEAQLDKSGLPSDRFFAERPEGSVSTLKIQRTQQEDSAVYLCASSLAGGTNTGELFFGEGSRLTVL.

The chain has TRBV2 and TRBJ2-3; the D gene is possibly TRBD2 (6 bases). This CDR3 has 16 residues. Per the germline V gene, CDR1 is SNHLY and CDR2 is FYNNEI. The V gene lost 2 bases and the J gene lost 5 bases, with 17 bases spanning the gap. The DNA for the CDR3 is TGTGCCAGCAGTGAAATTGTTGCTAGCGTGGGAGATACGCAGTATTTT. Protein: CASSEIVASVGDTQYF. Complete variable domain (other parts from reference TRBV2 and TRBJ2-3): EPEVTQTPSHQVTQMGQEVILRCVPISNHLYFYWYRQILGQKVEFLVSFYNNEISEKSEIFDDQFSVERPDGSNFTLKIRSTKLEDSAMYFCASSEIVASVGDTQYFGPGTRLTVL.

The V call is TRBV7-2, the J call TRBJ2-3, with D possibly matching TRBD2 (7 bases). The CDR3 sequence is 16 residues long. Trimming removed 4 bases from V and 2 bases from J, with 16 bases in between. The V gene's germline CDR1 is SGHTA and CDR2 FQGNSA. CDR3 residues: CASSSAAGATTDTQYF. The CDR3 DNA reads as TGTGCCAGCAGCTCAGCCGCGGGGGCCACCACAGATACGCAGTATTTT.

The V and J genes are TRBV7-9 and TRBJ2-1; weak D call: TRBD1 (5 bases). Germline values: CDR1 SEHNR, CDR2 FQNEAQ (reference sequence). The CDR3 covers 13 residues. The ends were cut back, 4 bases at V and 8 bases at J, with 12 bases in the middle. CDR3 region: CASSSTSRDEQFF. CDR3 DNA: TGTGCCAGCAGCTCCACCTCCAGGGATGAGCAGTTCTTC.

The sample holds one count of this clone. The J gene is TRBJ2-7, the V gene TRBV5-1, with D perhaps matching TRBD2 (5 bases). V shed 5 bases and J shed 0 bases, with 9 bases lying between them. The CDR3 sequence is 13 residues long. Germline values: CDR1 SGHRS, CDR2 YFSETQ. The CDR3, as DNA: TGCGCCAGCAGAGGTGGGAGCTCCTACGAGCAGTACTTC. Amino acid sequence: CASRGGSSYEQYF.

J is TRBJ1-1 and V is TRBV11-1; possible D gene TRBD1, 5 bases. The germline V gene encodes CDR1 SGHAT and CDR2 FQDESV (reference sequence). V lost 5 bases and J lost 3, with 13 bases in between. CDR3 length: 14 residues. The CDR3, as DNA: TGTGCCAGCAGCCTAGTCGGGGGGGACACTGAAGCTTTCTTT. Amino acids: CASSLVGGDTEAFF. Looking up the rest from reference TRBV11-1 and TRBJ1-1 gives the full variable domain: EAEVAQSPRYKITEKSQAVAFWCDPISGHATLYWYRQILGQGPELLVQFQDESVVDDSQLPKDRFSAERLKGVDSTLKIQPAELGDSAMYLCASSLVGGDTEAFFGQGTRLTVV.

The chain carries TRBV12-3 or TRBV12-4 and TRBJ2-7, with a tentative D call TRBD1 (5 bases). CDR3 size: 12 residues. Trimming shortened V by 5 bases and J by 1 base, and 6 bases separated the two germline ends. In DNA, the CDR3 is TGTGCCAGCAGTCCAGGGTCCTACGAGCAGTACTTC. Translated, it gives CASSPGSYEQYF.

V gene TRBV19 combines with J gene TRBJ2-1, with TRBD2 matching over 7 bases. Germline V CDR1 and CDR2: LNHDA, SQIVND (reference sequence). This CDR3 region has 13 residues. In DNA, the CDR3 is TGTGCTGTTGGGGGGAGGGCTGGCAATGAGCAGTTCTTC. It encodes CAVGGRAGNEQFF.

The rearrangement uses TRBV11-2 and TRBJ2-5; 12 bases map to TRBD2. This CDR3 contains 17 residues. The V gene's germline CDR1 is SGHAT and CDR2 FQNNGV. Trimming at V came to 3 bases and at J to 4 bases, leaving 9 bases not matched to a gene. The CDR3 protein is CASSLRLAGAGRETQYF. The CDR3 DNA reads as TGTGCCAGCAGCTTGAGACTAGCGGGAGCGGGGCGAGAGACCCAGTACTTC.

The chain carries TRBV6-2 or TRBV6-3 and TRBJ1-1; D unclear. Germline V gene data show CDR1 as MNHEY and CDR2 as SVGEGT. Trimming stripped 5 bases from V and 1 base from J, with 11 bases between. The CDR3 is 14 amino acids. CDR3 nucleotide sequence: TGTGCCAGCAGTAAAGCCCTAGGGAACACTGAAGCTTTCTTT. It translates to CASSKALGNTEAFF.

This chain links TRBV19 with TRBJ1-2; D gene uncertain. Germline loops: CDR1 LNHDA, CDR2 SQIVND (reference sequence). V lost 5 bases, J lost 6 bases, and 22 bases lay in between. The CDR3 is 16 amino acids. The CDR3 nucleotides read TGTGCCAGTAGTCCGGGCGGGGATAACGTGCTTGATGGCTACACCTTC. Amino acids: CASSPGGDNVLDGYTF.

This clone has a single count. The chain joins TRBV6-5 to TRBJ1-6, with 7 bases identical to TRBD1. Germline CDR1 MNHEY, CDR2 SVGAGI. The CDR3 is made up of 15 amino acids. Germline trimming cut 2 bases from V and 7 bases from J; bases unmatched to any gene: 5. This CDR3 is CASSYADRVNSPLHF. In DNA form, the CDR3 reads TGTGCCAGCAGTTACGCTGACAGGGTCAATTCACCCCTCCACTTT.